What follows describes a single T cell receptor (beta chain). Its antigen is not identified. These data belong to a study of shared clonotypes between healthy human individuals. In the study overall: The donor pool was made up of a couple of women and a few men aged 18 to 49.

Study-level points and caveats: The diversity represented, both genetic and in exposure history, was limited by few donors. Exclusively blood specimens were collected; tissue repertoires likely differ.

This CDR3 comprises 17 residues. Germline CDR1 MDHEN, CDR2 SYDVKM. V trimming: 2 bases; J trimming: 6 bases; junction bases outside the gene matches: 8. Ten immunoSEQ deep assay plates were used to sequence unsorted PBMC DNA. The assay was immunoSEQ multiplex PCR, and TCRdb's table has in-frame clones only and misses some. The sample has about half a million clones, 65% to 80% seen once. The TCR comes from a woman between 35 and 50 years old in good health. Some clones in this sample may be carry-over from other donors' samples. The source material was PBMCs. The rearrangement uses TRBV28 and TRBJ2-1; TRBD2 aligns across 12 bases. Here the CDR3 DNA reads TGTGCCAGCAGTTTAGGGGGTTCTAGCGGGAGGGCCAATGAGCAGTTCTTC. It is translated as CASSLGGSSGRANEQFF.